This T cell receptor (beta chain) originates from a study of Graves' ophthalmopathy and Graves' hyperthyroidism. Study results and caveats: With a specificity of under 85% and a sensitivity of about 71%, the model predicted ophthalmopathy progression. Detected in blood as well were most expanded thyroid clonotypes with frequency above 0.001.

This CDR3 region has 14 residues. The germline V and J ends were trimmed by 4 bases and 7 bases, with 11 bases remaining between them. Germline V gives CDR1 SNHLY, CDR2 FYNNEI. Investigators amplified TCR beta CDR3 regions from RNA transcripts. First-round RT-PCR employed HTBI primers, with a second-round multiplex PCR after it. TCRdb processed the multiplex PCR reads anew with MiXCR; each CDR3 protein has one entry. The table lists about 220,000 distinct CDR3 sequences, about 22% of them singletons, with approximately 40% in the top ten. At least ten counts were recorded for this clonotype. Its antigen is unknown. Among the exclusions were patients with other autoimmune diseases, uncontrolled infections, pregnancy or lactation.

This sequence was found in a woman aged 50 to 60 with Graves' ophthalmopathy. This chain joins TRBV2 and TRBJ1-6, with unresolved D. Material: peripheral blood. The CDR3 nucleotides read TGTGCCAGCAGTGTGAGGGAGAGGAATTCACCCCTCCACTTT. This encodes CASSVRERNSPLHF.